This T cell receptor beta chain was observed in a study of cytomegalovirus exposure and HLA in healthy donors. Measured with immunoSEQ multiplex PCR; TCRdb has only the in-frame clones, and not every one. Altogether about 130,000 clones are present, about 91% being singletons, with the ten largest covering roughly 9.2%. With regard to this clone: The antigen remains undetermined. The sample carries other DNA sequences with the same CDR3.

The donors were part of the validation cohort of 120 or so subjects. That cohort was separate from the first cohort, which comprised 670 or so subjects. General observations from the study: Listed as cytomegalovirus-associated were roughly 180 TCR beta chains. It was confirmed in vitro that a few of the CMV-associated chains were specific for CMV antigens. Reports described diagnosis of cytomegalovirus status by the classifier as highly specific and sensitive.

Looked up from germline, CDR1 is MDHEN and CDR2 is SYDVKM. The CDR3 extends over 14 amino acids. V lost 5 bases and J lost 3, with 11 bases in between. This sequence joins TRBV28 and TRBJ1-5, with D perhaps TRBD1 (5 bases). The clonotype comes from a woman under 30 in good health and CMV-seropositive. Specimen: PBMCs. CDR3 amino acids: CASSATGDNQPQHF. CDR3 nucleotides: TGTGCCAGCAGTGCTACAGGAGACAATCAGCCCCAGCATTTT. Filled out from reference TRBV28 and TRBJ1-5, the complete variable domain reads DVKVTQSSRYLVKRTGEKVFLECVQDMDHENMFWYRQDPGLGLRLIYFSYDVKMKEKGDIPEGYSVSREKKERFSLILESASTNQTSMYLCASSATGDNQPQHFGDGTRLSIL.